This entry is about one T cell receptor (beta chain). The sample is drawn from a study of chemoradiotherapy in HPV16-positive cancers. Data came from immunoSEQ multiplex PCR; TCRdb stores just in-frame clones and leaves some out. Of just over 15,000 clones listed, roughly 73% are singletons. Germline assignment: CDR1 MNHEY and CDR2 SMNVEV (reference sequence). After removal of 6 bases from V and 6 bases from J, the junction contained 8 bases not matched to a gene. The CDR3 has 14 residues. The source is a human donor with HPV-associated anogenital cancer. Specimen collection occurred from a patient who underwent chemoradiotherapy. The chain couples TRBV27 to TRBJ1-2; TRBD1 matches at 9 bases. In nucleotides, the CDR3 is TGTGCCAGCAGACGCCCGGGACAGGGCCATGGCTACACCTTC. Protein sequence: CASRRPGQGHGYTF.